The 15 T cell receptor beta chains below all came from one sample that was sequenced in a study of cytomegalovirus exposure and HLA in healthy donors. Use of 60 Vbeta and 13 Jbeta primers characterized the PCR. Sequencing was performed with immunoSEQ multiplex PCR; in TCRdb, only in-frame clones are kept and a portion is missing. The sample has roughly 80,000 clones; around 66% are singletons. Sequencing was performed on PBMCs. The source of these receptors is a man aged 60-69 years in good health and CMV-seropositive.

The V gene is TRBV2, the J gene TRBJ1-2; 9 bases align to TRBD1. Germline CDR1 is SNHLY and CDR2 is FYNNEI. The V segment lost 7 bases and the J segment 4 bases; nucleotides outside the gene matches: 7. This CDR3 is built from 14 residues. CDR3 sequence: CASNWDRAGYGYTF. In nucleotides, the CDR3 is TGTGCCAGCAATTGGGACAGGGCAGGCTATGGCTACACCTTC.

This sequence joins TRBV10-3 and TRBJ1-5, with a possible D match to TRBD1 (6 bases). The CDR3 runs to 15 residues. Trimming removed 3 bases at V and 6 bases at J, with 15 bases between. The germline CDR1 and CDR2 sequences are ENHRY and SYGVKD. CDR3 coding DNA: TGTGCCATCAGTGAATCGGCAGGGGTGGGTCAGCCCCAGCATTTT. It translates to CAISESAGVGQPQHF.

This clone has only a few counts. The chain couples TRBV18 to TRBJ2-3; TRBD2 aligns across 10 bases. V was clipped by 6 bases and J by 5 bases; unmatched bases: 8. The CDR3 has 15 residues. Germline assignment: CDR1 KGHSH and CDR2 LQKENI. As DNA, the CDR3 is TGTGCCAGCTCGTCGGCTAGCGGGAGAGTAGATACGCAGTATTTT. This codes for CASSSASGRVDTQYF.

The chain joins TRBV27 to TRBJ2-7; 8 bases line up with TRBD2. The J segment lost 3 bases and the V segment lost 6 bases, leaving 13 bases of the junction unmatched. CDR3 length: 16 amino acids. Germline V gives CDR1 MNHEY, CDR2 SMNVEV (reference sequence). The CDR3 is CASSRGGPLVGYEQYF. CDR3 in DNA: TGTGCCAGCAGCCGGGGGGGGCCCTTAGTAGGCTACGAGCAGTACTTC.

The J gene is TRBJ2-7, the V gene TRBV6-5; D is perhaps TRBD1 (5 bases). Trimming cost V 2 bases and J 4 bases, with 9 bases left between them. This CDR3 has 13 amino acids. The germline gives CDR1 MNHEY, CDR2 SVGAGI. The CDR3 coding sequence is TGTGCCAGCAGTTACGACCGACAGTACGAGCAGTACTTC. Translating gives CASSYDRQYEQYF.

This clone showed up just a few times. The V call is TRBV27, the J call TRBJ1-5, with D perhaps matching TRBD1 (6 bases). CDR1 is MNHEY and CDR2 is SMNVEV in the germline V gene (reference sequence). V was shortened by 3 bases and J by 7 bases, with 10 bases between the two germline ends. The CDR3 totals 13 residues. CDR3 loop: CASSLGARQPQHF. The CDR3 DNA reads TGTGCCAGCAGTTTGGGGGCTAGACAGCCCCAGCATTTT.

CDR3 loop: CASSASGDYNEQFF. The CDR3 nucleotides read TGTGCCAGCAGCGCTAGCGGAGACTACAATGAGCAGTTCTTC. The chain carries TRBV9 and TRBJ2-1; 7 bases are shared with TRBD2. In germline, CDR1 is SGDLS, CDR2 YYNGEE. This CDR3 comprises 14 residues. Trimming removed 3 bases from V and 3 bases from J; junction bases left unmatched: 3.

V usage is TRBV5-4 and J usage is TRBJ2-7; 9 positions match TRBD1. Trimming removed 4 bases from V and 4 bases from J; junction bases left unmatched: 6. The CDR3 has 14 amino acids. Germline CDR1 SGHNT, CDR2 YYREEE (reference sequence). CDR3 loop: CASSPGQGGYEQYF. The CDR3 DNA sequence: TGTGCCAGCAGCCCGGGACAGGGAGGTTACGAGCAGTACTTC.

The genes are TRBV5-6 and TRBJ2-3, with 7 nucleotides matching TRBD1. The CDR3 length is 16 residues. Germline V gene sequence: CDR1 SGHDT, CDR2 YYEEEE. V shed 0 bases, J shed 6 bases, and the junction held 10 bases outside the gene matches. CDR3 bases: TGTGCCAGCAGCTTGGGGGAAGGGGGCGCATCTGATACGCAGTATTTT. Its protein product is CASSLGEGGASDTQYF.

The chain couples TRBV28 to TRBJ1-1; D gene uncertain. Trimming removed 8 bases from V and 4 bases from J, with 8 bases in between. The CDR3 has 11 residues. Germline V CDR1 and CDR2: MDHEN, SYDVKM. The CDR3: CASRSSTEAFF. In DNA, the CDR3 is TGTGCCAGCCGGAGTAGCACTGAAGCTTTCTTT. Supplemented by reference TRBV28 and TRBJ1-1, the full variable domain reads DVKVTQSSRYLVKRTGEKVFLECVQDMDHENMFWYRQDPGLGLRLIYFSYDVKMKEKGDIPEGYSVSREKKERFSLILESASTNQTSMYLCASRSSTEAFFGQGTRLTVV.

This clone came up once. Compared with germline, one end of the junction differs, possibly owing to a read error. The CDR3 DNA reads as TGTGCCAGTTTGGGACAGGGGTGCGGAACTGTTTTT. This translates into CASLGQGCGTVF. The V call is TRBV19, the J call TRBJ1-4, with 10 bases fitting TRBD1. In germline, CDR1 is LNHDA, CDR2 SQIVND (reference sequence). CDR3 length: 12 residues. Full variable domain (missing parts from reference TRBV19 and TRBJ1-4): DGGITQSPKYLFRKEGQNVTLSCEQNLNHDAMYWYRQDPGQGLRLIYYSQIVNDFQKGDIAEGYSVSREKKESFPLTVTSAQKNPTAFYLCASLGQGCGTVFGSGTQLSVL.

This sequence joins TRBV7-2 and TRBJ1-6; weak D call: TRBD1 (6 bases). Trimming stripped 0 bases from V and 10 bases from J, with 10 bases between. The germline V gene has CDR1 SGHTA and CDR2 FQGNSA. The CDR3 runs 14 residues. CDR3 sequence: CASSLATGKSPLHF. CDR3 nucleotides: TGTGCCAGCAGCTTAGCCACAGGGAAATCACCCCTCCACTTT. Combining the CDR3 with reference TRBV7-2 and TRBJ1-6 gives the whole variable domain GAGVSQSPSNKVTEKGKDVELRCDPISGHTALYWYRQSLGQGLEFLIYFQGNSAPDKSGLPSDRFSAERTGGSVSTLTIQRTQQEDSAVYLCASSLATGKSPLHFGNGTRLTVT.

This clone was found once. The chain joins TRBV5-8 to TRBJ2-1; D may be TRBD2 (5 bases). Between the trimmed V and J ends, which lost 4 bases and 6 bases, there was a span of 20 bases. Germline CDR1 reads SGHTS; CDR2 reads YDEGEE. The CDR3 sequence is 16 residues long. The CDR3 nucleotides are TGTGCCAGCAGCCTGGCGCTAGCTCCGGGTCCCAATGAGCAGTTCTTC. It is translated as CASSLALAPGPNEQFF.

CDR3 protein: CASRGQGGTDTQYF. In DNA form, the CDR3 reads TGTGCCAGCAGGGGACAGGGAGGCACAGATACGCAGTATTTT. The rearrangement uses TRBV13 and TRBJ2-3; 9 nucleotides match TRBD1. The junction had 2 bases not matched to a gene; V was cut back by 6 bases and J by 1 base. The CDR3 has 14 residues. From germline, CDR1 is PRHDT and CDR2 FYEKMQ (reference sequence).

The chain links TRBV6-5 to TRBJ1-2; TRBD1 agrees at 9 bases. This CDR3 has 15 residues. Trimming at V came to 6 bases and at J to 6 bases, leaving 11 bases not matched to a gene. Germline lookup yields CDR1 MNHEY and CDR2 SVGAGI. CDR3 region: CASRSGTGSRNGYTF. In DNA form, the CDR3 reads TGTGCCAGCAGATCCGGGACAGGGAGTCGAAATGGCTACACCTTC.